This T cell receptor (beta chain) comes out of a study of Tregs in tolerant kidney transplant recipients. Study-level points and caveats: No direct test of biological reproducibility was done here.

Trimming took off 4 bases at V and 3 bases at J, with 9 bases between the two ends. The CDR3 length is 13 residues. CDR1 and CDR2 (germline): KGHSH, LQKENI. Unstimulated regulatory T cells (CD4+CD25+CD127-), CD4+CD25- non-regulatory cells, CD4 and CD8 cells were FACS-sorted from thawed PBMCs. Points on this clone: Its antigen is as yet unknown.

Assay: immunoSEQ multiplex PCR; the TCRdb copy retains only in-frame clones and omits some. The table records tens of thousands of clones, approximately 90% of them present only once. The material sequenced was Tregs from blood, taken before the transplant. The J gene is TRBJ1-1, the V gene TRBV18; D gene uncertain. The source is a human donor who received a combined kidney and bone marrow transplant. CDR3 in DNA: TGTGCCAGCTCACAGGACCTCGACACTGAAGCTTTCTTT. This encodes CASSQDLDTEAFF.